This is a list of T cell receptor beta chains from one sample in a study of graft-versus-host responses after intestinal transplantation. Generated by immunoSEQ multiplex PCR, the TCRdb table keeps only in-frame clones and is missing some. The table records 65,000 to 85,000 clones, around 90% of them present only once. Material: bone marrow, obtained roughly 110 weeks after intestinal transplantation. All receptors come from a human patient who received an intestinal transplant, so some T cells may come from the graft donor. CDR3s include the opening cysteine and the closing phenylalanine or tryptophan. Only some rows state a clone size, as once, few, many or a class for expanded clones.

v_call clone_size cdr3_aa
TRBV7-2 once CASSLPGTGELFF
TRBV21-1 . CASSKGHPRDEQYF
TRBV7-9 . CASSLYGDSNQPQHF
TRBV5-1 once CASSFGGRGGELFF
TRBV10-2 . CATRTGESSYNEQFF
TRBV28 . CASSRSGTRGYNEQFF
TRBV19 . CASSHFPGQGTSGNTIYF
TRBV5-1 . CASSFGQGTEAFF
TRBV4-1 few CASRQPGRRNTGELFF
TRBV2 . CASSEGPDRLTDTQYF
TRBV7-9 . CASSLRRTTGGKGNEQFF
TRBV28 . CASRFAGARGYGYTF
TRBV28 . CASALAGTYEQYF
TRBV11-2 . CASSKAVDSPLHF
TRBV7-9 . CASSLLLGGPGETQYF
TRBV13 . CASTTAGGYNEQFF
TRBV5-1 once CASSLGVEVGGAFF
TRBV7-9 . CASSLEIGTAYGYTF
TRBV30 . CAWRGGQRSSYEQYF
TRBV2 . CASTFSGQYNEQFF
TRBV5-1 once CASSLAGGGTQYF
TRBV6-6 . CASSSGGYEQYF
TRBV30 . CAGNRVWWAAVRGNSPLHF
TRBV6-5 . CASRQGGGYTF
TRBV7-2 . CASSLTAAGGVYEQYF
TRBV6-5 . CASSYWKTYEQYF
TRBV21-1 once CASSTRQGGSYGYTF
TRBV4-1 . CASSRWTGGDSNQPQHF
TRBV29-1 . CSGRGVTGKHTDTQYF
TRBV2 few CASSEALYEQYF
TRBV29-1 . CSVETATYEQYF
TRBV5-5 . CASSLSRDHNFYEQYF
TRBV7-9 . CASSSTITREWTDTQYF
TRBV13 . CATSGWGREDTQYF
TRBV25-1 . CASSEPSGTYNEQFF
TRBV5-6 . CASSLQGWGRDTEAFF
TRBV5-4 . CASSLGAASIYGYTF
TRBV11-3 . CASSLGARDYEQYF
TRBV2 . CASSDRVNTGELFF
TRBV6-5 . CASSYSGPYEQYF
TRBV19 few CASSIAPISSYEQYF
TRBV19 . CASSRWTGNGELFF
TRBV28 . CASSSGWNTEAFF
TRBV19 . CASSPPPLGGRAYEQYF
TRBV4-2 . CASSQDSGLAGDYEQYF
TRBV5-1 . CASSLESHEQYF
TRBV27 . CASSSPRGAFF
TRBV11-1 . CASSLGSDTQYF
TRBV29-1 . CSVERFRFGDSTGELFF
TRBV11-1 . CASSLATPINEQFF
TRBV9 once CASSIGADSYNSPLHF
TRBV7-2 . CASSLEGSLYNEQFF
TRBV7-9 . CASSSLGTANYEQYF
TRBV5-1 . CASSPEGPSEQFF
TRBV7-9 . CASSEDMLPSYEQYF
TRBV6-6 . CASSYSLKNTGELFF